These 15 T cell receptor beta chains originate from one sample sequenced in a study of naive and memory T cell subsets. An oligonucleotide containing a UMI was ligated to the 3' end of TCR cDNA. Amplification of ligated cDNA took four PCR rounds with SP2 and nested alpha and beta constant primers. MiXCR, applied by TCRdb to the 5' RACE reads, yields one record per CDR3 protein. This sample has roughly 60,000 distinct CDR3 sequences, with under 10% found just once. Receptors originate from a female donor in good health.

This clonotype was seen ten or more times. This rearrangement joins TRBV5-5 to TRBJ1-5; D gene ambiguous. V shed 1 base and J shed 1 base, with 15 bases lying between them. Germline V gene data show CDR1 as SGHKS and CDR2 as YYEKEE (reference sequence). This CDR3 has 17 amino acids. The CDR3 protein is CASSLLGSGRSNQPQHF. The CDR3 bases are TGTGCCAGCAGCTTGTTAGGGTCCGGGAGGAGCAATCAGCCCCAGCATTTT.

As DNA, the CDR3 is TGTGCCAGCAGGCAATTGCCGAACACCGGGGAGCTGTTTTTT. It is translated as CASRQLPNTGELFF. This chain joins TRBV7-2 and TRBJ2-2; D unresolved. Trimming shortened V by 6 bases and J by 0 bases, and 8 bases separated the two germline ends. The CDR3 has 14 amino acids. Germline lookup yields CDR1 SGHTA and CDR2 FQGNSA. Filled out from reference TRBV7-2 and TRBJ2-2, the complete variable domain reads GAGVSQSPSNKVTEKGKDVELRCDPISGHTALYWYRQSLGQGLEFLIYFQGNSAPDKSGLPSDRFSAERTGGSVSTLTIQRTQQEDSAVYLCASRQLPNTGELFFGEGSRLTVL.

This clonotype was seen a few times. In DNA form, the CDR3 reads TGTGCCAGCAGCCCCCGGGACAGAGAAGAGACCCAGTACTTC. Translated, it gives CASSPRDREETQYF. The gene calls are TRBV7-9 and TRBJ2-5; 7 positions match TRBD1. The CDR3 has 14 amino acids. J gave up 3 bases and V 5 bases, and 6 bases lay outside the gene matches. From germline, CDR1 is SEHNR and CDR2 FQNEAQ (reference sequence).

This clonotype occurred many times. The chain uses TRBV6-1 and TRBJ1-2; the D gene is possibly TRBD1 (6 bases). The CDR3 sequence is 13 residues long. Per germline, CDR1 MNHNS and CDR2 SASEGT. V was trimmed by 1 base and J by 4 bases, leaving 7 bases between them. Here the CDR3 reads CASSEGTVYGYTF. CDR3 nucleotides: TGTGCCAGCAGTGAAGGGACAGTCTATGGCTACACCTTC.

This clonotype was counted a few times. J is TRBJ2-1 and V is TRBV30, with D perhaps being TRBD1 or TRBD2 (5 bases each). The CDR3 contains 14 residues. Germline CDR1 and CDR2: GTSNPN and SVGIG (reference sequence). The V end was cut by 1 base, the J end by 7 bases, with 14 bases between. CDR3 in amino acids: CAWSEAGPGNEQFF. The CDR3 DNA follows: TGTGCCTGGAGTGAGGCAGGGCCGGGGAATGAGCAGTTCTTC.

V is TRBV28 and J is TRBJ2-3; D tentatively reads TRBD1 or TRBD2 (5 bases each). V lost 7 bases and J 1 base, leaving 15 bases between the germline ends. From germline, CDR1 is MDHEN and CDR2 SYDVKM. The CDR3 is 15 residues long. The CDR3 nucleotides read TGTGCCAGCACCCCGGGCCGAGGGGGCACAGATACGCAGTATTTT. As protein: CASTPGRGGTDTQYF.

The chain employs TRBV7-9 and TRBJ1-4; 7 bases line up with TRBD1. CDR1 is SEHNR and CDR2 is FQNEAQ in the germline V gene (reference sequence). The CDR3 covers 18 residues. Trimming at V came to 7 bases and at J to 0 bases, leaving 14 bases not matched to a gene. The CDR3 coding sequence is TGTGCCAGCACCCCCGGACAGGCAGGAAGAGCAACTAATGAAAAACTGTTTTTT. Protein: CASTPGQAGRATNEKLFF.

There are a few counts of this clonotype. The rearrangement joins TRBV7-6 to TRBJ2-6; the match to TRBD1 covers 8 bases. Trimming removed 6 bases from V and 0 bases from J; junction bases left unmatched: 7. The CDR3 has 17 residues. The germline CDR1 and CDR2 sequences are SGHVS and FNYEAQ. The CDR3 nucleotides are TGTGCCAGCAGTCCGGGACAGGTTCTCTCTGGGGCCAACGTCCTGACTTTC. This translates into CASSPGQVLSGANVLTF.

This clonotype came up a few times. The CDR3 is CASSPDGPSSLMNTEAFF. The DNA of the CDR3 is TGTGCCAGCTCACCTGACGGACCGTCCTCCTTAATGAACACTGAAGCTTTCTTT. The chain couples TRBV18 to TRBJ1-1; the D is unclear. V lost 3 bases, J lost 0 bases, and 20 bases lay in between. In germline, CDR1 is KGHSH, CDR2 LQKENI. The CDR3 totals 18 residues. Full variable domain (remainder filled in from reference TRBV18 and TRBJ1-1): NAGVMQNPRHLVRRRGQEARLRCSPMKGHSHVYWYRQLPEEGLKFMVYLQKENIIDESGMPKERFSAEFPKEGPSILRIQQVVRGDSAAYFCASSPDGPSSLMNTEAFFGQGTRLTVV.

This clonotype was counted between two and nine times. The chain has TRBV2 and TRBJ1-1; TRBD1 matches 9 bases. There are 16 residues in the CDR3. V shed 8 bases, J shed 0 bases, and the junction held 10 bases outside the gene matches. Germline CDR1 SNHLY, CDR2 FYNNEI. CDR3 in amino acids: CASGTGPLELNTEAFF. The CDR3 coding sequence is TGTGCCAGCGGGACAGGGCCCTTAGAGCTGAACACTGAAGCTTTCTTT.

This clonotype appeared many times. The rearrangement uses TRBV6-5 and TRBJ1-3; D not certain. V was trimmed by 0 bases and J by 2 bases, leaving 8 bases between them. Germline CDR1 and CDR2: MNHEY and SVGAGI. This CDR3 comprises 15 residues. As DNA, the CDR3 is TGTGCCAGCAGTTACTCAAGGGTGCCTGGAAACACCATATATTTT. It encodes CASSYSRVPGNTIYF.

This clonotype was seen only a few times. V is TRBV9 and J is TRBJ1-5; a possible D gene is TRBD1 (6 bases). The CDR3 totals 15 residues. Trimming took 3 bases from V and 3 from J, leaving 13 bases between them. Germline CDR1 is SGDLS and CDR2 is YYNGEE. The CDR3: CASSGEDSNNQPQHF. CDR3 coding DNA: TGTGCCAGCAGCGGGGAGGACAGTAACAATCAGCCCCAGCATTTT.

V is TRBV5-1 and J is TRBJ1-5; no definite D call. The CDR3 extends over 15 amino acids. V gave up 4 bases and J gave up 0 bases, with 11 bases separating them. Germline V gene sequence: CDR1 SGHRS, CDR2 YFSETQ. CDR3 DNA sequence: TGCGCCAGCAGCCGTGGCGAGGGTAGCAATCAGCCCCAGCATTTT. Residues: CASSRGEGSNQPQHF.

This clonotype came up a few times. The chain uses TRBV20-1 and TRBJ2-3; tentatively, D is TRBD2 (6 bases). The CDR3 contains 11 residues. Deletions cut 3 bases from V and 10 bases from J, with 11 bases between. Germline assignment: CDR1 DFQATT and CDR2 SNEGSKA (reference sequence). This CDR3 reads CSASFAGPQYF. The CDR3 DNA is TGCAGTGCTAGTTTCGCGGGACCGCAGTATTTT.

The chain combines TRBV12-3 or TRBV12-4 with TRBJ2-1; no clear D. The CDR3 is 13 amino acids. The germline V and J ends were trimmed by 1 base and 4 bases, with 5 bases remaining between them. The CDR3 coding sequence is TGTGCCAGCAGTTTAGTCCGATACAATGAGCAGTTCTTC. This gives the protein CASSLVRYNEQFF.